This entry features one T cell receptor beta chain sequence. Its antigen is unidentified. This entry is derived from a study of chemoradiotherapy in HPV16-positive cancers. The wider study: Candidate HPV-specific clones and shared TCR motifs came from a couple of HPV16-positive patients.

Trimming pared 2 bases from V and 9 bases from J, leaving 15 bases between. The CDR3 contains 15 residues. CDR1 and CDR2 from the germline V gene are SGHNT and YYREEE (reference sequence). Findings and limits, study-wide: Candidate HPV-specific clones and E7-related TCR motifs grew in tumor during treatment. The functional HPV-specific definition rests on just a couple of HPV16-positive patients.

Repeated repertoire sampling spanned the course of chemoradiotherapy. Data came from immunoSEQ multiplex PCR; TCRdb stores just in-frame clones and leaves some out. The sample includes approximately 20,000 clones, around 87% of them seen just once. The clonotype was recovered from a human donor with HPV-associated anogenital cancer. The material was blood, obtained from a patient who underwent chemoradiotherapy. The genes are TRBV5-4 and TRBJ1-6, with a possible D match to TRBD1 (6 bases). The CDR3 bases are TGTGCCAGCAGCTTCTCTCAGGGGTTGGGTTCACCCCTCCACTTT. It codes for CASSFSQGLGSPLHF. The full variable domain, completed using reference TRBV5-4 and TRBJ1-6, is ETGVTQSPTHLIKTRGQQVTLRCSSQSGHNTVSWYQQALGQGPQFIFQYYREEENGRGNFPPRFSGLQFPNYSSELNVNALELDDSALYLCASSFSQGLGSPLHFGNGTRLTVT.